One and the same sample provided the 6 T cell receptor beta chains below, sequenced in a study of T cell repertoires in cytomegalovirus infection. These receptors lack a known antigen. TCRdb reprocessed the reads with MiXCR, giving one entry per CDR3 protein. This table holds 70,000 to 95,000 distinct CDR3 sequences, less than 30% found once. The sequenced sample was CD8+ T cells from cultured PBMCs, obtained from culture after CMV antigen stimulation. All receptors come from a human donor in good health (CMV status not recorded). Some clones in this sample may be carry-over from other donors' samples.

This clonotype occurred many times. The chain has TRBV7-9 and TRBJ2-3, with D possibly being TRBD2 (5 bases). The V gene lost 3 bases and the J gene lost 1 base, with 11 bases spanning the gap. The CDR3 runs 15 residues. CDR1 is SEHNR and CDR2 is FQNEAQ in the germline V gene (reference sequence). CDR3 DNA: TGTGCCAGCAGCTTGGAGGCGTGGGGCACAGATACGCAGTATTTT. This gives the protein CASSLEAWGTDTQYF.

The gene calls are TRBV7-8 and TRBJ1-4; no clear D gene. This CDR3 spans 15 amino acids. Trimming removed 5 bases at V and 5 bases at J, with 15 bases between. Germline-derived CDR1 and CDR2 are SGHVS and FQNEAQ. Here the CDR3 DNA reads TGTGCCAGCAGCGCGGAGGGAGGGCGAAATGAAAAACTGTTTTTT. Protein: CASSAEGGRNEKLFF.

This clonotype was seen a few times. This chain uses TRBV2 with TRBJ2-1, with 11 bases aligning to TRBD1. Germline assignment: CDR1 SNHLY and CDR2 FYNNEI. Germline trimming cut 8 bases from V and 4 bases from J; bases unmatched to any gene: 4. The CDR3 runs 14 residues. This CDR3 is CASGRDRGYNEQFF. The CDR3 nucleotides read TGTGCCAGCGGGAGGGACAGGGGGTACAATGAGCAGTTCTTC.

The rearrangement uses TRBV7-2 and TRBJ1-4; TRBD1 is a possible D gene (5 bases). This CDR3 contains 15 residues. V dropped 1 base and J dropped 6 bases, with 12 bases sitting between them. The germline CDR1 and CDR2 sequences are SGHTA and FQGNSA. The CDR3 bases are TGTGCCAGCAGCTTAGGCCTCGGGGCAGATGAAAAACTGTTTTTT. It encodes CASSLGLGADEKLFF.

The CDR3 protein is CASSADRAGNTEAFF. The DNA of the CDR3 is TGTGCCAGCAGCGCTGACAGGGCCGGGAACACTGAAGCTTTCTTT. The chain carries TRBV7-6 and TRBJ1-1; 7 nucleotides align to TRBD1. Germline loops: CDR1 SGHVS, CDR2 FNYEAQ. The V and J ends lost 5 bases and 1 base, in that order; junction bases with no gene match: 7. This CDR3 contains 15 residues.

This clonotype was picked up a small number of times. The chain employs TRBV19 and TRBJ1-1, with 9 bases lining up with TRBD1. Trimming removed 3 bases from V and 2 bases from J; junction bases left unmatched: 1. The CDR3 runs to 14 residues. Germline V gene lookup returns CDR1 LNHDA and CDR2 SQIVND (reference sequence). Written as DNA, the CDR3 is TGTGCCAGTAGTATGGACAGGGGAAACACTGAAGCTTTCTTT. This gives the protein CASSMDRGNTEAFF. Complete variable domain (other parts from reference TRBV19 and TRBJ1-1): DGGITQSPKYLFRKEGQNVTLSCEQNLNHDAMYWYRQDPGQGLRLIYYSQIVNDFQKGDIAEGYSVSREKKESFPLTVTSAQKNPTAFYLCASSMDRGNTEAFFGQGTRLTVV.